Listed below are T cell receptor beta chains from one sample, sequenced in a study of blood T cell repertoires in COVID-19. Clones were read by immunoSEQ multiplex PCR, and TCRdb kept only the in-frame ones, dropping some. The sample lists just under 40,000 clones; around 87% were seen once. Input material: peripheral blood. These TCRs come from a man in his forties or fifties with active or convalescent COVID-19. Each CDR3 is given without its conserved first and last residue.

v_call,j_call,cdr3_aa
TRBV10-3,TRBJ2-2,AISRTGKAGELF
TRBV25-1,TRBJ1-6,ASSAGTGGNSPLH
TRBV5-6,TRBJ1-2,ASTLDRVGGYT
TRBV7-6,TRBJ2-3,ASSPRASGTTDTQY
TRBV2,TRBJ2-2,ASSEIAGNRELF
TRBV14,TRBJ2-3,ASSQELRGGSADTQY
TRBV6-5,TRBJ1-5,ASSPGRINQPQH
TRBV7-2,TRBJ1-2,ASSNYNNGYT
TRBV7-6,TRBJ1-1,ASTGQVNTEAF
TRBV18,TRBJ1-5,ASSLGQGNQPQH
TRBV7-9,TRBJ1-6,ASSLGRGYNSPLH
TRBV21-1,TRBJ2-6,ASSQQGALSGANVLT
TRBV20-1,TRBJ2-7,SATQGIEQY
TRBV2,TRBJ2-3,ASRGSTSGGAYTDTQY
TRBV2,TRBJ1-1,AGVRGMNTEAF
TRBV28,TRBJ2-6,ASTLLRTAPSSGANVLT
TRBV6-5,TRBJ1-2,ASSDRGLDYGYT
TRBV18,TRBJ2-7,ASSLSGQGYEQY
TRBV6-6,TRBJ1-2,ASSYYETLQGIRYT
TRBV6-1,TRBJ2-3,ASSEALGGPPTDTQY
TRBV5-8,TRBJ1-6,ASSLGTGPRSPLH
TRBV19,TRBJ1-6,ASRSPGGSNSPLH
TRBV4-1,TRBJ2-7,ASSQDRLAGGIRD
TRBV28,TRBJ1-1,ASSYQGGNTEAF
TRBV11-2,TRBJ2-3,ASSLGVLATDTQY
TRBV4-1,TRBJ1-4,ASSQTGPWRGNEKLF
TRBV7-6,TRBJ2-2,ASSSSGGVNTGELF
TRBV2,TRBJ2-3,ASIQGTITDTQY
TRBV5-8,TRBJ2-5,ASSLAFGGPRETQY
TRBV4-1,TRBJ1-1,ASSQDARAAEAF
TRBV11-2,TRBJ2-1,ASSLGAGLVQF
TRBV9,TRBJ2-3,ASSDTPRDTQY
TRBV9,TRBJ2-7,ASSRGSAGGNSEQY
TRBV10-3,TRBJ2-2,AITGQGPGELF
TRBV29-1,TRBJ1-6,SVRGGENSPLH
TRBV3-1/TRBV3-2,TRBJ2-2,ASSQVLGSGSVGELF
TRBV5-1,TRBJ1-6,ASSSEPDSPLH
TRBV4-1,TRBJ1-2,ASSQLPIEPYGYT
TRBV7-9,TRBJ2-1,ASSLARIAGVNEQF
TRBV4-1,TRBJ1-4,ASSQGQGGEKLF
TRBV28,TRBJ2-5,ASTGGDKVQTQY
TRBV28,TRBJ1-1,ASTQDRTNTEAF
TRBV21-1,TRBJ2-2,ARARQGKDTGELF
TRBV5-1,TRBJ1-1,ASSPTGFTEAF
TRBV7-8,TRBJ1-2,ASSLGTGNYGYT
TRBV5-1,TRBJ2-1,ASSFDGRGYNEQF
TRBV5-1,TRBJ2-1,ASSLGWSGTSGTDEQF
TRBV13,TRBJ2-3,ASSPVRSQAGEWPSTDTQY
TRBV30,TRBJ1-3,AWSTLRTAGNTIY
TRBV4-1,TRBJ2-3,ASSQDPHTSTDTQY
TRBV28,TRBJ1-2,ASSSPGGYDYGYT
TRBV4-2,TRBJ1-2,ASSPRANYGYT